One sample yielded the 27 T cell receptor beta chains listed below, sequenced in a study of patients and donors after allogeneic stem cell transplantation. TCRdb fed the RT-PCR reads into MiXCR, producing one record per CDR3 protein. The sample contains about a million distinct CDR3 sequences, more than 15% of which appear only once. Sequenced: blood, either unsorted or a sorted T cell fraction (not recorded which). The receptors were sampled from a human donor who was either an allogeneic HSCT recipient or a stem cell or donor lymphocyte infusion donor (not recorded which). It is not recorded whose cells these are; they may come from a transplant donor.

In this sample, this clonotype turned up a few times. The chain uses TRBV15 and TRBJ2-1, with D maybe TRBD1 (6 bases). CDR1 and CDR2 from the germline V gene are LNHNV and YYDKDF (reference sequence). The length of the CDR3 is 16 residues. V was cut by 3 bases and J by 0 bases, with 12 bases left in between. CDR3 region: CATSRTGTPSYNEQFF. CDR3 DNA: TGTGCCACCAGCAGGACCGGGACACCCTCCTACAATGAGCAGTTCTTC. Looking up the rest from reference TRBV15 and TRBJ2-1 gives the full variable domain: DAMVIQNPRYQVTQFGKPVTLSCSQTLNHNVMYWYQQKSSQAPKLLFHYYDKDFNNEADTPDNFQSRRPNTSFCFLDIRSPGLGDTAMYLCATSRTGTPSYNEQFFGPGTRLTVL.

This chain's CDR3 is CASSLDAGGTNTGELFF. The CDR3 region has the DNA TGCGCCAGCAGCTTGGATGCCGGGGGGACGAACACCGGGGAGCTGTTTTTT. The chain is built from TRBV5-1 and TRBJ2-2; 7 bases agree with TRBD2. The CDR3 sequence is 17 residues long. Germline lookup yields CDR1 SGHRS and CDR2 YFSETQ. V lost 0 bases and J lost 0; bases outside the gene matches: 5.

This clonotype was observed a few times. This sequence joins TRBV13 and TRBJ2-1; TRBD1 matches at 8 bases. The germline gives CDR1 PRHDT, CDR2 FYEKMQ (reference sequence). Trimming cost V 1 base and J 4 bases; bases outside gene matches: 12. This CDR3 is built from 18 residues. The CDR3 bases are TGTGCCAGCAGCTTAGCGGACCCTGGACAGGGCTTATACAATGAGCAGTTCTTC. The encoded protein is CASSLADPGQGLYNEQFF.

J is TRBJ2-1 and V is TRBV20-1, with 14 positions matching TRBD2. The CDR3 extends over 13 amino acids. Per the germline V gene, CDR1 is DFQATT and CDR2 is SNEGSKA (reference sequence). The V segment lost 6 bases and the J segment 9 bases; nucleotides outside the gene matches: 4. In nucleotides, the CDR3 is TGCAGTGCGGGACTAGCGGGAGTGGGTGAGCAGTTCTTC. Its translation: CSAGLAGVGEQFF.

This clonotype was detected ten times or more. The chain has TRBV4-1 and TRBJ2-3, with D possibly matching TRBD1 (6 bases). V was clipped by 1 base and J by 6 bases, with 14 bases between them. The CDR3 covers 15 residues. Looked up from germline, CDR1 is MGHRA and CDR2 is YSYEKL. The CDR3 here is CASSQVGTGSDTQYF. The CDR3 DNA reads as TGCGCCAGCAGCCAAGTCGGTACAGGGAGCGATACGCAGTATTTT.

The chain recombines TRBV3-1 with TRBJ2-3, with D tentatively TRBD1 (7 bases). The germline V gene encodes CDR1 LGHDT and CDR2 YNNKEL (reference sequence). V was trimmed by 3 bases and J by 10 bases, leaving 26 bases between them. The CDR3 spans 17 residues. The CDR3 here is CASSQGDSAIGGLSQYF. In DNA, the CDR3 is TGTGCCAGCAGCCAGGGGGACAGCGCTATCGGGGGCCTCTCGCAGTATTTT.

The rearrangement uses TRBV5-1 and TRBJ2-7; possible D gene TRBD2, 6 bases. Looked up from germline, CDR1 is SGHRS and CDR2 is YFSETQ. CDR3 size: 14 residues. The V end was cut by 0 bases, the J end by 3 bases, with 10 bases between. In DNA, the CDR3 is TGCGCCAGCAGCTTGGAGTGGGGGGTCTACGAGCAGTACTTC. Translation gives CASSLEWGVYEQYF.

The chain combines TRBV29-1 with TRBJ1-1; 8 bases fit TRBD1. CDR1 is SQVTM and CDR2 is ANQGSEA in the germline V gene. Trimming took 7 bases from V and 1 from J; bases not matched to a gene: 2. The length of the CDR3 is 12 residues. Here the CDR3 DNA reads TGCAGCGGTGGGACAGGGAACACTGAAGCTTTCTTT. Amino acids: CSGGTGNTEAFF.

This clonotype was seen a few times. V usage is TRBV7-3 and J usage is TRBJ2-1; D is unclear. Trimming took 1 base from V and 6 from J, leaving 4 bases between them. Germline V gene sequence: CDR1 SGHTA, CDR2 FQGTGA. This CDR3 region has 12 residues. The CDR3 DNA follows: TGTGCCAGCAGCTTAAAGGCCAATGAGCAGTTCTTC. Its protein product is CASSLKANEQFF. The full variable domain, with the rest looked up from reference TRBV7-3 and TRBJ2-1, is GAGVSQTPSNKVTEKGKYVELRCDPISGHTALYWYRQSLGQGPEFLIYFQGTGAADDSGLPNDRFFAVRPEGSVSTLKIQRTERGDSAVYLCASSLKANEQFFGPGTRLTVL.

The J gene is TRBJ2-2, the V gene TRBV11-2; TRBD2 matches 8 bases. The germline V gene encodes CDR1 SGHAT and CDR2 FQNNGV. CDR3 length: 13 residues. Trimming at V came to 7 bases and at J to 8 bases, leaving 6 bases not matched to a gene. The CDR3 coding sequence is TGTGCCAGCACCCGGGGGGGTGATGGGGAGCTGTTTTTT. It is translated as CASTRGGDGELFF.

V gene TRBV6-2 or TRBV6-3 combines with J gene TRBJ1-1; perhaps TRBD1 as D (6 bases). Germline V gene lookup returns CDR1 MNHEY and CDR2 SVGEGT. The CDR3 consists of 13 residues. Between the trimmed V and J ends, which lost 8 bases and 2 bases, there was a span of 12 bases. DNA of the CDR3: TGTGCCAGCCCGGCAGGGGCCAACACTGAAGCTTTCTTT. It specifies CASPAGANTEAFF.

This clonotype occurred a few times. The V and J genes are TRBV18 and TRBJ2-7; no definite D call. The CDR3 runs 15 residues. Looked up from germline, CDR1 is KGHSH and CDR2 is LQKENI. Trimming cost V 0 bases and J 5 bases, with 14 bases left between them. The CDR3 protein is CASSPPSRKGHEQYF. The CDR3 DNA follows: TGTGCCAGCTCACCACCGAGCAGGAAAGGACACGAGCAGTACTTC.

CDR3 loop: CASGSRRQGGLNEQFF. The CDR3 nucleotides read TGCGCCAGCGGATCTAGACGGCAGGGGGGCCTTAATGAGCAGTTCTTC. The chain combines TRBV5-1 with TRBJ2-1; perhaps TRBD1 as D (7 bases). The CDR3 loop spans 16 amino acids. V lost 7 bases, J lost 7 bases, and 24 bases lay in between. From germline, CDR1 is SGHRS and CDR2 YFSETQ.

This clonotype was seen more than once but under ten times. J is TRBJ1-1 and V is TRBV12-3 or TRBV12-4; TRBD1 aligns across 8 bases. This CDR3 region has 14 residues. V lost 6 bases and J lost 5; bases outside the gene matches: 8. The CDR3 DNA sequence: TGTGCCAGCAGCTCTATCACAGGGGGAACTGAAGCTTTCTTT. The encoded protein is CASSSITGGTEAFF.

The sample holds a few counts of this clonotype. The chain is built from TRBV20-1 and TRBJ1-1; 9 bases match TRBD1. Germline assignment: CDR1 DFQATT and CDR2 SNEGSKA (reference sequence). The CDR3 length is 16 residues. Trimming removed 0 bases from V and 1 base from J; junction bases left unmatched: 6. The CDR3 nucleotides read TGCAGTGCTAGAGATTGGGGACAGGGCCCGAACACTGAAGCTTTCTTT. Residues: CSARDWGQGPNTEAFF.

The chain recombines TRBV14 with TRBJ2-1; D unclear. Trimming took off 2 bases at V and 4 bases at J, with 15 bases between the two ends. There are 16 residues in the CDR3. Germline CDR1 and CDR2: SGHDN and FVKESK. CDR3: CASSQQPGLFYNEQFF. The CDR3 coding sequence is TGTGCCAGCAGCCAACAGCCTGGCCTATTTTACAATGAGCAGTTCTTC.

The chain joins TRBV5-1 to TRBJ2-3, with D possibly called TRBD1 or TRBD2 (5 bases each). Between the trimmed V and J ends, which lost 4 bases and 2 bases, there was a span of 17 bases. The CDR3 extends over 16 amino acids. Per germline, CDR1 SGHRS and CDR2 YFSETQ. CDR3 protein: CASSLTPGPLTDTQYF. The DNA for the CDR3 is TGCGCCAGCAGCCTCACACCGGGACCTCTCACAGATACGCAGTATTTT.

In its sample, this clonotype was seen a few times. The chain employs TRBV10-3 and TRBJ1-6; D remains unclear. Germline V lookup: CDR1 ENHRY, CDR2 SYGVKD. This CDR3 spans 14 amino acids. V lost 8 bases and J lost 7, with 15 bases in between. The CDR3 nucleotides read TGTGCCATCCAAGAACTTCTGGGGAATTCACCCCTCCACTTT. It yields the protein CAIQELLGNSPLHF.

A few counts support this clonotype. The rearrangement uses TRBV15 and TRBJ2-3; 10 nucleotides line up with TRBD2. The CDR3 sequence is 17 residues long. Trimming at V came to 3 bases and at J to 0 bases, leaving 6 bases not matched to a gene. Per the germline V gene, CDR1 is LNHNV and CDR2 is YYDKDF (reference sequence). The CDR3 nucleotides are TGTGCCACCAGCAGGGGAATGACTAGCGGGAGCACAGATACGCAGTATTTT. This gives the protein CATSRGMTSGSTDTQYF.

This clonotype has just a few counts. The rearrangement uses TRBV18 and TRBJ2-7, with unresolved D. Germline-derived CDR1 and CDR2 are KGHSH and LQKENI. V was pared by 0 bases and J by 2 bases, with 8 bases between. The CDR3 runs 14 residues. The CDR3 here is CASSPPNIPYEQYF. The DNA for the CDR3 is TGTGCCAGCTCACCACCAAATATCCCCTACGAGCAGTACTTC.

This clonotype was observed a handful of times. V is TRBV4-2 and J is TRBJ1-1, with 7 bases lining up with TRBD1. CDR1 LGHNA and CDR2 YNFKEQ come from the germline V gene. The junction had 6 bases not matched to a gene; V was cut back by 10 bases and J by 1 base. The CDR3 totals 13 residues. CDR3 residues: CAIMGQPNTEAFF. The CDR3 nucleotides read TGTGCCATCATGGGACAGCCGAACACTGAAGCTTTCTTT.

This clonotype came up a few times. The chain employs TRBV16 and TRBJ1-1; 7 bases agree with TRBD1. V lost 6 bases, J lost 3 bases, and 7 bases stayed unmatched. Looked up from germline, CDR1 is KGHSY and CDR2 is FQNENV. CDR3 length: 14 residues. The CDR3 spells CASSRDRADTEAFF. In nucleotides, the CDR3 is TGTGCCAGCAGTCGTGACAGGGCGGACACTGAAGCTTTCTTT.

The chain couples TRBV18 to TRBJ2-5, with TRBD1 identical over 7 bases. The germline V gene encodes CDR1 KGHSH and CDR2 LQKENI. The CDR3 is 13 residues long. J lost 4 bases, V lost 5 bases, and 4 bases had no gene match. The CDR3 protein is CASSNRTGETQYF. Written as DNA, the CDR3 is TGTGCCAGCTCAAACAGGACAGGAGAGACCCAGTACTTC.

Here the CDR3 DNA reads TGTGCCAGCAGCGCCAGCGGGAGGGTTGGTGATGAGCAGTTCTTC. Protein: CASSASGRVGDEQFF. The rearrangement joins TRBV7-2 to TRBJ2-1, with 10 bases matching TRBD2. The junction had 9 bases not matched to a gene; V was cut back by 5 bases and J by 8 bases. Germline CDR1 and CDR2: SGHTA and FQGNSA. This CDR3 comprises 15 residues.

This clonotype was counted a few times. The genes are TRBV3-1 and TRBJ2-1; maybe TRBD1 (5 bases). This CDR3 is 17 amino acids long. Trimming pared 6 bases from V and 2 bases from J, leaving 20 bases between. The germline V gene encodes CDR1 LGHDT and CDR2 YNNKEL (reference sequence). The CDR3 region has the DNA TGTGCCAGCAGTGCTGAATCTGGCAGGGTTACCTACAATGAGCAGTTCTTC. It codes for CASSAESGRVTYNEQFF.

J is TRBJ2-1 and V is TRBV20-1; 14 positions match TRBD2. This CDR3 contains 13 residues. Germline V gene data show CDR1 as DFQATT and CDR2 as SNEGSKA (reference sequence). V lost 5 bases and J lost 8; bases outside the gene matches: 2. The DNA for the CDR3 is TGCAGTGCTGAGACTAGCGGGAGGGATGAGCAGTTCTTC. Protein sequence: CSAETSGRDEQFF.

The chain employs TRBV5-1 and TRBJ1-4; D remains ambiguous. Germline CDR1 and CDR2: SGHRS and YFSETQ. V lost 6 bases and J 8 bases, leaving 26 bases between the germline ends. CDR3 size: 17 residues. CDR3 nucleotides: TGCGCCAGCACCGACGGACGGCTGTCCAAACCACCCGAAAAACTGTTTTTT. It encodes CASTDGRLSKPPEKLFF.